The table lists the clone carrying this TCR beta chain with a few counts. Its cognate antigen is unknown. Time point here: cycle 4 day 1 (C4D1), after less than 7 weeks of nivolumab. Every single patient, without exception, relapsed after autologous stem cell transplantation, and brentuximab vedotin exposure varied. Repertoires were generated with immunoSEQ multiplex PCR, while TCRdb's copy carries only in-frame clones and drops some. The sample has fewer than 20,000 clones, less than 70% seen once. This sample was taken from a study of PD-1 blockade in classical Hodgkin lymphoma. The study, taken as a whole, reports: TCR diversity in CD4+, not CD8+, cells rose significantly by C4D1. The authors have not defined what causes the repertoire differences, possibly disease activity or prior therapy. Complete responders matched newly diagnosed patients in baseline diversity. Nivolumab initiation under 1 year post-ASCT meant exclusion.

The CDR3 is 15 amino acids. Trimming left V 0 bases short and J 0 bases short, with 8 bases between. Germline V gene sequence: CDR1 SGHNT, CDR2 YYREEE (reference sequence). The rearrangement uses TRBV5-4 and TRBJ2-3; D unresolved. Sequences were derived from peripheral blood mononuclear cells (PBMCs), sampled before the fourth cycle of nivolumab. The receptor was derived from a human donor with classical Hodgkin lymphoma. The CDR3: CASSLAAVSTDTQYF. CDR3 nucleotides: TGTGCCAGCAGCTTGGCGGCCGTTAGCACAGATACGCAGTATTTT.